Listed below are T cell receptor beta chains from one sample, sequenced in a study of human T cells and chemical hapten exposure. TCRdb ran MiXCR on the RACE reads and lists one entry per CDR3 protein. The table shows about 80,000 distinct CDR3 sequences, with 14% occurring only once. The sample consisted of whole blood, taken in connection with sensitization to the hapten diphenylcyclopropenone (DPC). These receptors were collected from a woman in her fifties or sixties with alopecia areata. Some clones in this sample may be carry-over from other donors' samples. Each CDR3 is given with its conserved first and last residue. D genes are given only for firm matches. Clone size, where shown, is once, few, many, or a class for clones that have expanded.

>TRBV12-3/TRBV12-4|-|-|TRBJ1-2
CASSSQGLHGYTF
TGTGCCAGCAGTTCTCAGGGATTGCATGGCTACACCTTC
>TRBV19|few|TRBD1|TRBJ1-5
CASSMRTGMFGNQPQHF
TGTGCCAGTAGTATGAGGACAGGGATGTTTGGAAATCAGCCCCAGCATTTT
>TRBV28|-|-|TRBJ2-7
CASSLPDSYEQYF
TGTGCCAGCAGTTTACCGGATTCCTACGAGCAGTACTTC
>TRBV21-1|-|-|TRBJ2-5
CASSTLKGSGAQETQYF
TGTGCCAGCAGCACTTTAAAGGGATCAGGGGCACAAGAGACCCAGTACTTC
>TRBV3-1|few|-|TRBJ1-2
CASSQGPDRVFYGYTF
TGTGCCAGCAGCCAGGGGCCGGACAGAGTTTTCTATGGCTACACCTTC
>TRBV18|few|TRBD1|TRBJ1-1
CASSPQGVNTEAFF
TGTGCCAGCTCACCCCAGGGGGTGAACACTGAAGCTTTCTTT
>TRBV5-5|-|TRBD2|TRBJ2-7
CASSIETSGNPYF
TGTGCCAGCAGCATAGAGACTAGCGGGAATCCGTACTTC
>TRBV7-8|many|TRBD1|TRBJ2-2
CASSLDRAVGGELFF
TGTGCCAGCAGCCTGGACAGGGCCGTCGGCGGGGAGCTGTTTTTT
>TRBV5-1|many|-|TRBJ1-6
CASSTGERNSPLHF
TGCGCCAGCAGCACCGGAGAGAGGAATTCACCCCTCCACTTT
>TRBV10-3|-|-|TRBJ1-4
CAISDRLNEKLFF
TGTGCCATCAGTGACAGGTTAAATGAAAAACTGTTTTTT
>TRBV20-1|many|-|TRBJ2-7
CSARRVGSYEQYF
TGCAGTGCTAGGAGAGTGGGATCCTACGAGCAGTACTTC
>TRBV27|few|-|TRBJ1-1
CASKTGWGMNTEAFF
TGTGCCAGCAAAACAGGGTGGGGGATGAACACTGAAGCTTTCTTT
>TRBV7-6|many|TRBD2|TRBJ2-1
CASSSQPSGAYNEQFF
TGTGCCAGCAGCTCCCAACCTAGCGGGGCTTACAATGAGCAGTTCTTC
>TRBV19|-|TRBD2|TRBJ2-1
CASSDSGTRDNEQFF
TGTGCCAGTAGTGACTCCGGGACTAGAGACAATGAGCAGTTCTTC
>TRBV12-3/TRBV12-4|-|-|TRBJ2-1
CASSSVTSSYNEQFF
TGTGCCAGCAGTTCGGTCACTAGCAGCTACAATGAGCAGTTCTTC
>TRBV7-2|-|TRBD1|TRBJ2-7
CASSLAGGQGFYEQYF
TGTGCCAGCAGCTTAGCGGGGGGACAGGGTTTTTACGAGCAGTACTTC
>TRBV6-5|few|TRBD1|TRBJ2-6
CASSTGAGANVLTF
TGTGCCAGCTCCACAGGGGCTGGGGCCAACGTCCTGACTTTC
>TRBV9|few|-|TRBJ2-3
CASSSRPDTQYF
TGTGCCAGCAGCTCCCGGCCAGATACGCAGTATTTT
>TRBV5-1|-|-|TRBJ2-7
CASSFDGVAVSYEQYF
TGCGCCAGCAGCTTTGATGGGGTAGCGGTCTCCTACGAGCAGTACTTC
>TRBV6-5|-|-|TRBJ2-7
CASSYIGAYEQYF
TGTGCCAGCAGTTATATTGGAGCCTACGAGCAGTACTTC
>TRBV20-1|-|-|TRBJ1-6
CSAREAGGAQNSPLHF
TGCAGTGCTAGAGAGGCGGGGGGGGCACAAAATTCACCCCTCCACTTT
>TRBV7-8|-|TRBD2|TRBJ2-1
CASTSEAGSSYNEQFF
TGTGCCAGCACCTCCGAAGCGGGGAGCTCCTACAATGAGCAGTTCTTC
>TRBV20-1|few|TRBD2|TRBJ2-7
CSAMVAGGSHEQYF
TGCAGTGCTATGGTGGCGGGAGGCTCTCACGAGCAGTACTTC
>TRBV6-5|-|TRBD2|TRBJ2-1
CASSGSGRAGEQFF
TGTGCCAGCAGTGGGAGCGGGAGGGCCGGTGAGCAGTTCTTC
>TRBV29-1|many|-|TRBJ2-1
CSVETPRNEQFF
TGCAGCGTTGAAACTCCTCGGAATGAGCAGTTCTTC
>TRBV30|-|TRBD2|TRBJ2-7
CAWSGLAVLYEQYF
TGTGCCTGGAGTGGACTAGCGGTCCTCTACGAGCAGTACTTC
>TRBV29-1|-|TRBD1|TRBJ1-2
CSVGTGEVYGYTF
TGCAGCGTCGGGACAGGGGAGGTTTATGGCTACACCTTC
>TRBV27|few|-|TRBJ2-1
CASSFDWPGRNYNEQFF
TGTGCCAGCAGTTTTGATTGGCCCGGCAGAAACTACAATGAGCAGTTCTTC
>TRBV20-1|few|-|TRBJ1-2
CSARDNPGPYGYTF
TGCAGTGCTAGAGATAATCCGGGGCCCTATGGCTACACCTTC
>TRBV28|-|TRBD1|TRBJ2-7
CASSSTGTGAYEQYF
TGTGCCAGCAGTTCCACCGGGACAGGCGCCTACGAGCAGTACTTC
>TRBV7-2|-|TRBD1|TRBJ1-4
CASSSGQAVNEKLFF
TGTGCCAGCAGCTCCGGACAGGCTGTTAATGAAAAACTGTTTTTT
>TRBV7-2|-|TRBD1|TRBJ1-1
CASRDRVGTEAFF
TGTGCCAGCCGGGACAGGGTGGGCACTGAAGCTTTCTTT
>TRBV6-6|few|-|TRBJ2-3
CASTNPSTDTQYF
TGTGCCAGCACCAACCCTAGCACAGATACGCAGTATTTT
>TRBV7-2|-|TRBD2|TRBJ2-3
CASSSLAAGGYF
TGTGCCAGCAGCTCCCTAGCAGCGGGAGGTTATTTT
>TRBV20-1|-|TRBD2|TRBJ2-1
CSAGLWRESEQFF
TGCAGTGCTGGTCTCTGGCGGGAGTCTGAGCAGTTCTTC
>TRBV7-6|few|-|TRBJ2-4
CASSLDRPIAKNIQYF
TGTGCCAGCAGCTTAGACCGCCCGATAGCCAAAAACATTCAGTACTTC
>TRBV5-1|-|TRBD2|TRBJ2-1
CASSLGLAGGPYYNEQFF
TGCGCCAGCAGCTTGGGGCTAGCGGGAGGCCCCTATTACAATGAGCAGTTCTTC
>TRBV12-5|-|-|TRBJ1-5
CASGLLGRSNQPQHF
TGTGCTAGTGGCCTTCTCGGGAGGAGCAATCAGCCCCAGCATTTT
>TRBV4-3|few|-|TRBJ1-3
CASSQESGYSGNTIYF
TGCGCCAGCAGCCAAGAATCCGGGTACTCTGGAAACACCATATATTTT
>TRBV10-2|-|-|TRBJ1-5
CASTSGDQPQHF
TGCGCCAGCACCTCAGGGGATCAGCCCCAGCATTTT
>TRBV15|-|-|TRBJ2-5
CATSRNTVGGETQYF
TGTGCCACCAGCAGAAACACTGTTGGAGGGGAGACCCAGTACTTC
>TRBV7-6|few|-|TRBJ1-5
CASSLSGGGNQPQHF
TGTGCCAGCAGCTTATCGGGAGGTGGCAATCAGCCCCAGCATTTT
>TRBV13|few|-|TRBJ2-2
CASSLMGGLELFF
TGTGCCAGCAGCCTGATGGGGGGGCTGGAGCTGTTTTTT
>TRBV20-1|-|-|TRBJ1-5
CSASGRATDQPQHF
TGCAGTGCTAGTGGCAGGGCCACCGATCAGCCCCAGCATTTT
>TRBV28|many|-|TRBJ1-1
CATGTEAFF
TGTGCCACCGGGACTGAAGCTTTCTTT
>TRBV6-5|few|-|TRBJ2-7
CASSYSDGSSYEQYF
TGTGCCAGCAGTTACTCTGACGGGAGCTCCTACGAGCAGTACTTC
>TRBV6-2/TRBV6-3|few|TRBD2|TRBJ2-1
CASMGTSGYNEQFF
TGTGCCAGCATGGGGACTAGCGGTTACAATGAGCAGTTCTTC
>TRBV25-1|-|-|TRBJ2-5
CASSVYGNPNQETQYF
TGTGCCAGCAGTGTTTACGGGAACCCGAATCAAGAGACCCAGTACTTC
>TRBV12-3/TRBV12-4|-|TRBD2|TRBJ2-1
CASSFTYQSVGLADPEQFF
TGTGCCAGCAGTTTCACTTACCAGAGTGTGGGACTAGCGGACCCCGAGCAGTTCTTC
>TRBV3-1|-|TRBD2|TRBJ2-1
CASSQARTSGRRNEQFF
TGTGCCAGCAGCCAGGCCCGGACTAGCGGGAGGAGGAATGAGCAGTTCTTC
>TRBV3-1|-|-|TRBJ1-6
CASSQHGTRNLHF
TGTGCCAGCAGCCAACACGGGACCCGAAACCTCCACTTT
>TRBV20-1|medium-sized|TRBD2|TRBJ2-2
CSARQAGGATGELFF
TGCAGTGCTAGACAGGCGGGAGGCGCCACCGGGGAGCTGTTTTTT
>TRBV27|-|-|TRBJ2-3
CASSLGGIPGTDTQYF
TGTGCCAGCAGTTTGGGCGGCATTCCCGGCACAGATACGCAGTATTTT
>TRBV18|-|-|TRBJ1-5
CASSPGRSNQPQHF
TGTGCCAGCTCCCCAGGACGGTCAAATCAGCCCCAGCATTTT
>TRBV29-1|few|-|TRBJ2-7
CSVVRGVDEQYF
TGCAGCGTTGTCCGGGGCGTCGACGAGCAGTACTTC
>TRBV5-1|medium-sized|-|TRBJ1-1
CASSLHQGNTEAFF
TGCGCCAGCAGCTTGCACCAGGGGAACACTGAAGCTTTCTTT
>TRBV6-2/TRBV6-3|-|TRBD2|TRBJ2-1
CASSGLAGGGEQFF
TGTGCCAGCAGTGGCCTAGCGGGAGGCGGGGAGCAGTTCTTC
>TRBV12-3/TRBV12-4|few|-|TRBJ2-1
CASSFFQGKYNEQFF
TGTGCCAGCAGTTTTTTCCAGGGGAAGTACAATGAGCAGTTCTTC
>TRBV9|many|-|TRBJ1-3
CASSADTGYSGNTIYF
TGTGCCAGCAGCGCGGACACCGGATACTCTGGAAACACCATATATTTT
>TRBV20-1|-|-|TRBJ1-5
CSALLSEGNQPQHF
TGCAGTGCTCTTTTGTCAGAGGGCAATCAGCCCCAGCATTTT